A selection of T cell receptor beta chains follows, all from one sample in a study of T cell clones after liver transplantation. Method: immunoSEQ multiplex PCR; TCRdb's copy keeps in-frame clones and lacks some. Of tens of thousands of clones detected, 82% appear once; the ten largest clones hold 0.4% to 0.6%. The source material was CD4+ T cells from blood, sampled 46 months after liver transplant. All receptors come from a human patient who received a liver transplant. Some T cells could come from the graft donor. Both conserved end residues are trimmed from each CDR3. Each record gives: clone size, J gene, V gene, CDR3 protein. Expanded clones get a size class; other rows say once, few or many, or leave the size out.

NA	TRBJ2-7	TRBV4-3	ASSPRGDEYEEQY
NA	TRBJ2-7	TRBV7-9	ASSLGTASYEQY
NA	TRBJ2-3	TRBV5-1	ASSFPDTQY
NA	TRBJ2-5	TRBV20-1	SFDRQETQY
once	TRBJ1-5	TRBV28	ASTRTGGRQPQH
NA	TRBJ1-1	TRBV18	ASSPDMNTEAF
NA	TRBJ2-3	TRBV28	ASSSSGGAYTQY
NA	TRBJ2-3	TRBV28	ASRRRRYTDTQY
NA	TRBJ2-7	TRBV13	ASSISGAGRYEQY
NA	TRBJ2-5	TRBV19	ASSIGRETQY
NA	TRBJ2-2	TRBV19	ATGTGFGNTGELF
NA	TRBJ1-2	TRBV18	ASSPGNGGYGYT
NA	TRBJ1-5	TRBV6-5	ASSYSRGGNQPQH
NA	TRBJ2-3	TRBV19	ASSPKNGGGTDTQY
NA	TRBJ1-1	TRBV28	ASSPPQGREAF
NA	TRBJ2-1	TRBV19	ASSSGTVYNEQF
NA	TRBJ1-1	TRBV10-3	AISEFGIEDTEAF
NA	TRBJ1-1	TRBV18	ASSPSVNTEAF
NA	TRBJ2-7	TRBV5-1	ASSLGEFSYEQY
NA	TRBJ2-7	TRBV5-1	ASSLGKGTGGTEQY
NA	TRBJ1-5	TRBV19	ASSARKGHNQPQH
NA	TRBJ2-7	TRBV10-3	AISRDSGRAGEQY
NA	TRBJ2-2	TRBV28	ASSRITSGRGGTGELF
NA	TRBJ1-5	TRBV6-1	ASSEAHNQPQH
NA	TRBJ1-1	TRBV28	ASSLNWVTEAF
NA	TRBJ1-5	TRBV10-3	AISGQGKLPQH
NA	TRBJ1-5	TRBV19	ASSIKGQGADSNQPQH
many	TRBJ1-2	TRBV27	ASSRTGGRYGYT
NA	TRBJ1-1	TRBV19	ASSQVSTGSTEAF
NA	TRBJ1-5	TRBV5-8	ASSLVVGDQPQH
NA	TRBJ1-1	TRBV19	ASSRGPATEAF
NA	TRBJ1-1	TRBV11-2	ASSLNVGPTEAF
once	TRBJ2-3	TRBV9	ASSVAGGRAADTQY
NA	TRBJ2-4	TRBV15	ATSRARDGQAFEY
few	TRBJ2-2	TRBV5-4	ASSWGAIAGGTGELF
NA	TRBJ2-7	TRBV7-2	ASSLFRGEGYEQY
NA	TRBJ1-1	TRBV19	ASSTRPPVMAF
NA	TRBJ2-7	TRBV6-6	ASSYRGGEQY
NA	TRBJ1-5	TRBV4-2	ASSQGELYNQPQH
once	TRBJ2-7	TRBV18	ASSLAGSAPEQY
NA	TRBJ1-1	TRBV5-5	ASSRGENTEAF
NA	TRBJ2-1	TRBV30	AQDRTSFREQF
NA	TRBJ2-1	TRBV11-2	ASSQRGYNEQF
NA	TRBJ1-1	TRBV6-6	ASRPGTPGTEAF